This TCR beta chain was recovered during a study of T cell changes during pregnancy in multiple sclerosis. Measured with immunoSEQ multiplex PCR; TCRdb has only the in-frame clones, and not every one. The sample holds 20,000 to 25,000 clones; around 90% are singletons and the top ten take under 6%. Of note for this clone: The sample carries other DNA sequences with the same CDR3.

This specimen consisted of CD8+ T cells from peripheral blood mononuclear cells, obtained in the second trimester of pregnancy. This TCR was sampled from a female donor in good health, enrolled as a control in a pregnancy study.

CDR3 DNA sequence: TGTGCCAGCAGTTACTCGCGGGGGGGCACAGATACGCAGTATTTT. This encodes CASSYSRGGTDTQYF. The rearrangement joins TRBV6-5 to TRBJ2-3; 8 bases fit TRBD2. In germline, CDR1 is MNHEY, CDR2 SVGAGI. The CDR3 is 15 amino acids. J lost 1 base, V lost 0 bases, and 0 bases had no gene match.